This TCR beta chain was recovered during a study of T cell responses to AZD1222 COVID-19 vaccine. Study observations and caveats: Mostly white British, mostly female donors; authors suggested clonal diversity may be underestimated.

Profiling relied on immunoSEQ multiplex PCR, and the TCRdb table lists in-frame clones only, not all of them. This table holds over 100,000 clones, around 84% found once. This CDR3 has 14 amino acids. From germline, CDR1 is SGHRS and CDR2 YFSETQ. V lost 1 base and J lost 1, with 8 bases in between. This clone showed up just once. Antigen specificity is unknown. The TCR sequence derives from an adult in good health. The sample here was peripheral blood, taken on day 0 of AZD1222 vaccination. The chain couples TRBV5-1 to TRBJ1-1, with TRBD1 as a possible D gene (6 bases). As DNA, the CDR3 is TGCGCCAGCAGCTTGCAGACAGGGAACACTGAAGCTTTCTTT. Protein sequence: CASSLQTGNTEAFF. Drawing the rest from reference TRBV5-1 and TRBJ1-1, the complete variable domain is KAGVTQTPRYLIKTRGQQVTLSCSPISGHRSVSWYQQTPGQGLQFLFEYFSETQRNKGNFPGRFSGRQFSNSRSEMNVSTLELGDSALYLCASSLQTGNTEAFFGQGTRLTVV.